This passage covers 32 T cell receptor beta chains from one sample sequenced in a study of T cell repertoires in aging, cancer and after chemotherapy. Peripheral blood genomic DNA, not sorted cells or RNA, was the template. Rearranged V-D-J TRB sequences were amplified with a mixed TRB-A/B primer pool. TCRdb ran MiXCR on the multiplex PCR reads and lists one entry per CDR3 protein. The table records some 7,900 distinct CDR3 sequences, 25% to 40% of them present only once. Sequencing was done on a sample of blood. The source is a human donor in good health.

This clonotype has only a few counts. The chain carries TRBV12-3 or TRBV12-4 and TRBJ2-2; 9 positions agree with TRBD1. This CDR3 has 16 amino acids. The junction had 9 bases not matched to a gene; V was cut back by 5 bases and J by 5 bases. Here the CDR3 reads CASSLRPGTGTGELFF. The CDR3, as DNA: TGTGCCAGCAGTCTCCGTCCCGGGACAGGGACCGGGGAGCTGTTTTTT.

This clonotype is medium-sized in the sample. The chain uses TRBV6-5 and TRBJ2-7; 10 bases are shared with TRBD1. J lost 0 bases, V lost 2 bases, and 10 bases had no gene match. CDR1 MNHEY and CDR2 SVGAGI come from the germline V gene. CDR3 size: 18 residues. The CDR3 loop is CASSYRASGTGASYEQYF. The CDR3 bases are TGTGCCAGCAGTTACCGGGCCTCCGGGACAGGGGCCTCCTACGAGCAGTACTTC.

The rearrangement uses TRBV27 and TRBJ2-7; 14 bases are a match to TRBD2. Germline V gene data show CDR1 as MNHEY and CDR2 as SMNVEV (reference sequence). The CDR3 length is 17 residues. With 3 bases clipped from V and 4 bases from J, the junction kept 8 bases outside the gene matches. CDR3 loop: CASSFRGLAGDSYEQYF. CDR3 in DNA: TGTGCCAGCAGTTTTAGGGGACTAGCGGGGGATTCATACGAGCAGTACTTC.

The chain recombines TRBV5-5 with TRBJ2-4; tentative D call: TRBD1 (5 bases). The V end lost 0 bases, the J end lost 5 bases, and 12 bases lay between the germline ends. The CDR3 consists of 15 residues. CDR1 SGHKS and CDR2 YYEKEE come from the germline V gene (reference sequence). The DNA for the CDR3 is TGTGCCAGCAGCTTGGTGCTATGGGGCGAAAACATTCAGTACTTC. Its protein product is CASSLVLWGENIQYF. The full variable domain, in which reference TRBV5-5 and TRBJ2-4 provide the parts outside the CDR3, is DAGVTQSPTHLIKTRGQQVTLRCSPISGHKSVSWYQQVLGQGPQFIFQYYEKEERGRGNFPDRFSARQFPNYSSELNVNALLLGDSALYLCASSLVLWGENIQYFGAGTRLSVL.

The CDR3 DNA follows: TGTGCCAGCAGAAGGGGGAGTGCGCCTTGGGAGTACTTC. This gives the protein CASRRGSAPWEYF. This sequence joins TRBV6-5 and TRBJ2-7; possible D gene TRBD1, 6 bases. The CDR3 covers 13 residues. Germline loops: CDR1 MNHEY, CDR2 SVGAGI. Trimming took 6 bases from V and 11 from J, leaving 20 bases between them.

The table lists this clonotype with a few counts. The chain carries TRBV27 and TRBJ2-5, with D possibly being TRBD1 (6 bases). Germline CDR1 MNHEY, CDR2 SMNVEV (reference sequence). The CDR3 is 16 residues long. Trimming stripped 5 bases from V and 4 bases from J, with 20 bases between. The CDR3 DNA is TGTGCCAGCAGTACGCGAACCGGGACACCGCGAGAGACCCAGTACTTC. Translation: CASSTRTGTPRETQYF.

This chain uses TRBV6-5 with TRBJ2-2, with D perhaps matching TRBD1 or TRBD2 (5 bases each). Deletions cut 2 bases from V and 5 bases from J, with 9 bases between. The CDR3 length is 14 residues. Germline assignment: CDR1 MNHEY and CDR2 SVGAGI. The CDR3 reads CASSYGGRTGELFF. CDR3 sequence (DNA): TGTGCCAGCAGTTACGGGGGACGTACCGGGGAGCTGTTTTTT.

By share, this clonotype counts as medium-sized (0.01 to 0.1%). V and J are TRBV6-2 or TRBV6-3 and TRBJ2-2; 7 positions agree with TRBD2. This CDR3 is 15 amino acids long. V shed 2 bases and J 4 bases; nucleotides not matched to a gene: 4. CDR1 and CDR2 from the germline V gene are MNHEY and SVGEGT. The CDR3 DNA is TGTGCCAGCAGTTACCCGGGACTACTCACCGGGGAGCTGTTTTTT. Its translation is CASSYPGLLTGELFF.

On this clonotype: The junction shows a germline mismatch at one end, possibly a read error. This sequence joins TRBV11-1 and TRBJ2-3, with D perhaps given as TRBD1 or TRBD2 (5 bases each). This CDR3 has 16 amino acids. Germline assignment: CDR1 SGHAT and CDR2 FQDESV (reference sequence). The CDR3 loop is CASSHNRWGSTDTQYF. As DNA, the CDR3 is TGCGCCAGCAGCCATAACAGGTGGGGGAGCACAGATACGCAGTATTTT.

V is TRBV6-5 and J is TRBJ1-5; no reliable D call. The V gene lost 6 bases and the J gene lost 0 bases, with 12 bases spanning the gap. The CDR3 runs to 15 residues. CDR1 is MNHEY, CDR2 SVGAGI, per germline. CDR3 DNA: TGTGCCAGCAGCCCCGACCAAAATAGCAATCAGCCCCAGCATTTT. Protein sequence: CASSPDQNSNQPQHF.

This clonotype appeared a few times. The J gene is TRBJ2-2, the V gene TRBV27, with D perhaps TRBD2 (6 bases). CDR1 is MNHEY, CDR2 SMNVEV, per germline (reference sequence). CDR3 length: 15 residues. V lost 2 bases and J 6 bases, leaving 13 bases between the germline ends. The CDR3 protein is CASSLMAEGSGELFF. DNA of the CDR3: TGTGCCAGCAGTTTAATGGCGGAGGGTTCCGGGGAGCTGTTTTTT.

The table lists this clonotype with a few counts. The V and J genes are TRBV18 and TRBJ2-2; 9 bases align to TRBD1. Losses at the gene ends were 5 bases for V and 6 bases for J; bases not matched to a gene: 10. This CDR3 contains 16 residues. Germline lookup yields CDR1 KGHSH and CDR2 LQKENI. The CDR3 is CASSSGAGQGPGELFF. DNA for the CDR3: TGTGCCAGCTCATCCGGTGCGGGACAGGGTCCCGGGGAGCTGTTTTTT.

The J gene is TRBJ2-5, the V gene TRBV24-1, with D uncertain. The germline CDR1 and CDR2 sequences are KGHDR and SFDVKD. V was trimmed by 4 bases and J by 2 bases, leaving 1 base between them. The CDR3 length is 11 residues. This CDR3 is CATSEQETQYF. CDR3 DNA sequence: TGTGCCACCAGTGAACAAGAGACCCAGTACTTC.

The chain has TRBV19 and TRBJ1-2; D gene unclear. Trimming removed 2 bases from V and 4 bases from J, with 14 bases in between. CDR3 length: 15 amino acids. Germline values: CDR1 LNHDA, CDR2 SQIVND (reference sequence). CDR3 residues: CASSIFYSSVYGYTF. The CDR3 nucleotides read TGTGCCAGTAGTATATTTTACTCGTCGGTCTATGGCTACACCTTC.

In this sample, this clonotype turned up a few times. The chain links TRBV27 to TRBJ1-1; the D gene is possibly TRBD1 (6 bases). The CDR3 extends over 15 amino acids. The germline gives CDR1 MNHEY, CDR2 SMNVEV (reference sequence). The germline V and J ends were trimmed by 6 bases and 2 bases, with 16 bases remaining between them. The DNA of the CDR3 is TGTGCCAGCAGCTTAAATGGGGGCACCAACACTGAAGCTTTCTTT. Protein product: CASSLNGGTNTEAFF.

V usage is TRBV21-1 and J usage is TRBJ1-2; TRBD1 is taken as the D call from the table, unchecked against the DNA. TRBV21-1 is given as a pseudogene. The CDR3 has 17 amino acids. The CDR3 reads CASSNYPGTESPNGYTF. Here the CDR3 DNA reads TGTGCCAGCAGCAACTACCCCGGGACAGAGTCTCCCAATGGCTACACCTTC.

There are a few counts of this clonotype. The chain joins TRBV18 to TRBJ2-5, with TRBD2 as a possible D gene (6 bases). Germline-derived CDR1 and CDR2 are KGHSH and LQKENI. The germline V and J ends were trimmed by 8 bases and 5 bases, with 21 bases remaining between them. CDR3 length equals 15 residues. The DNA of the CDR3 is TGTGCCAGCACAACCGGGGACTTGAGCGGGGAGACCCAGTACTTC. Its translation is CASTTGDLSGETQYF.

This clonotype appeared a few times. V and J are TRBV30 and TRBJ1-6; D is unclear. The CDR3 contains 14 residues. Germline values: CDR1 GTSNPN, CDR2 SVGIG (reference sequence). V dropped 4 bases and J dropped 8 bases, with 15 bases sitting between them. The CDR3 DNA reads TGTGCCTGGAAACTAGGGCAGAGGGATTCACCCCTCCACTTT. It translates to CAWKLGQRDSPLHF.

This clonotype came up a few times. The CDR3 DNA sequence: TGTGCCAGCAGTACCCAAAGGATTGGAAACACCATATATTTT. Translating gives CASSTQRIGNTIYF. The chain joins TRBV6-6 to TRBJ1-3; no definite D call. V lost 5 bases to trimming and J lost 3 bases, with 11 bases between them. Germline CDR1 and CDR2: MNHNY and SVGAGI (reference sequence). The CDR3 loop spans 14 amino acids.

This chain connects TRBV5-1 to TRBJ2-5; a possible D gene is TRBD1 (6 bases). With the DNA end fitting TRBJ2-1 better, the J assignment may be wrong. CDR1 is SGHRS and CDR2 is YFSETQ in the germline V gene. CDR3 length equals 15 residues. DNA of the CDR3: TGCGCCAGCAGCTTGGAGGGGGTTACCTACAATGAGCAGTTCTTC. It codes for CASSLEGVTYNEQFF.

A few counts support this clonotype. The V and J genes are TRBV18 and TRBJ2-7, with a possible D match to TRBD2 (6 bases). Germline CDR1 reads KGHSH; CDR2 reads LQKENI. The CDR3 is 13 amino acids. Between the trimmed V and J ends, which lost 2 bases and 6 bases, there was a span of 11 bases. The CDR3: CASSPGAGSEQYF. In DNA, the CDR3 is TGTGCCAGCTCACCAGGGGCGGGAAGCGAGCAGTACTTC.

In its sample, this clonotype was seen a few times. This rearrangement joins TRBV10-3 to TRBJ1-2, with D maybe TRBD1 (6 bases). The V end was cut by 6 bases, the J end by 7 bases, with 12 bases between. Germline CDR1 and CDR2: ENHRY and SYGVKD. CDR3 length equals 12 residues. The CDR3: CAIRGDMAGYTF. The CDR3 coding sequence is TGTGCCATCAGGGGGGACATGGCTGGCTACACCTTC.

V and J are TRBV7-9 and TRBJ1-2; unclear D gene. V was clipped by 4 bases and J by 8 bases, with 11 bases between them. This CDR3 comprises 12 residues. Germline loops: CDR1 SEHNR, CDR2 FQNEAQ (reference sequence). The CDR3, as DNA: TGTGCCAGCAGCTACGAACGAGAAGGCTACACCTTC. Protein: CASSYEREGYTF. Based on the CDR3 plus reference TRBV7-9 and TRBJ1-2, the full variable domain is DTGVSQNPRHKITKRGQNVTFRCDPISEHNRLYWYRQTLGQGPEFLTYFQNEAQLEKSRLLSDRFSAERPKGSFSTLEIQRTEQGDSAMYLCASSYEREGYTFGSGTRLTVV.

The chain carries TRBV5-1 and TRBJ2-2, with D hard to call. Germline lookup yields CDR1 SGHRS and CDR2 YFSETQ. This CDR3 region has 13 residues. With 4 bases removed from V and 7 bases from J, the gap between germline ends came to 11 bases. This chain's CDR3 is CASSTLEDGELFF. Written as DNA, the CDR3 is TGCGCCAGCAGCACCCTAGAGGACGGGGAGCTGTTTTTT.

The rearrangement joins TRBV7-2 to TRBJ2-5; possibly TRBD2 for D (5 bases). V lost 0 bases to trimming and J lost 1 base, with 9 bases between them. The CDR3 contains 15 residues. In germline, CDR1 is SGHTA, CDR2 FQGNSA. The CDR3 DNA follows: TGTGCCAGCAGCTTAGCGGGAGTCCCCCAAGAGACCCAGTACTTC. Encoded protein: CASSLAGVPQETQYF.

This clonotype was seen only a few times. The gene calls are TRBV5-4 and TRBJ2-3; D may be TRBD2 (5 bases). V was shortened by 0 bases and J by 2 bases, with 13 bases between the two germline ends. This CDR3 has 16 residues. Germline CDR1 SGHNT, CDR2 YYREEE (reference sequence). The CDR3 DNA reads TGTGCCAGCAGCTTGGGGAGTAGCGTGAACACAGATACGCAGTATTTT. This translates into CASSLGSSVNTDTQYF. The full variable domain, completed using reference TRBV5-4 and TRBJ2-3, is ETGVTQSPTHLIKTRGQQVTLRCSSQSGHNTVSWYQQALGQGPQFIFQYYREEENGRGNFPPRFSGLQFPNYSSELNVNALELDDSALYLCASSLGSSVNTDTQYFGPGTRLTVL.

In nucleotides, the CDR3 is TGTGCCAGCAGTAACGGCGGGGGCTTTAGCTCCTACAATGAGCAGTTCTTC. Protein product: CASSNGGGFSSYNEQFF. This chain connects TRBV27 to TRBJ2-1; possible D gene TRBD2, 7 bases. Germline CDR1 reads MNHEY; CDR2 reads SMNVEV (reference sequence). V was clipped by 5 bases and J by 0 bases, with 17 bases between them. The length of the CDR3 is 17 residues.

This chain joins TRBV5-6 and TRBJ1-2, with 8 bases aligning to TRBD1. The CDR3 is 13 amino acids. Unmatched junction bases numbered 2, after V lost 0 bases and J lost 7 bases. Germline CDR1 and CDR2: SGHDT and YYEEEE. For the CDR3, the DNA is TGTGCCAGCAGCTTGGGAACAGGGGGTGGCTACACCTTC. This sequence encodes CASSLGTGGGYTF.

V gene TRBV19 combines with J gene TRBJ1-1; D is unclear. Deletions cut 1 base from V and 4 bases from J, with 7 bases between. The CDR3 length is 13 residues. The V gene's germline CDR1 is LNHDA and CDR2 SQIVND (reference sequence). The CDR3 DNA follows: TGTGCCAGTAGTATAGGCCCCAGCACTGAAGCTTTCTTT. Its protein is CASSIGPSTEAFF.

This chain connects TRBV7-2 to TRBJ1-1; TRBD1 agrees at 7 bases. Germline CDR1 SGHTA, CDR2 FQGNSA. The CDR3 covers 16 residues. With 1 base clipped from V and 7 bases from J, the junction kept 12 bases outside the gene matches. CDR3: CASSLDLMNYRGEAFF. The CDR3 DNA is TGTGCCAGCAGCTTAGACCTAATGAACTACAGGGGTGAAGCTTTCTTT.

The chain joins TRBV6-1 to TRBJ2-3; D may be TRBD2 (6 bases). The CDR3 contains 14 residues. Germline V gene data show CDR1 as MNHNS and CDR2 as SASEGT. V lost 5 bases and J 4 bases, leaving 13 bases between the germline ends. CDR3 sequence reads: CASSPHSGADTQYF. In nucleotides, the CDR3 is TGTGCCAGCAGTCCCCATAGCGGCGCAGATACGCAGTATTTT.

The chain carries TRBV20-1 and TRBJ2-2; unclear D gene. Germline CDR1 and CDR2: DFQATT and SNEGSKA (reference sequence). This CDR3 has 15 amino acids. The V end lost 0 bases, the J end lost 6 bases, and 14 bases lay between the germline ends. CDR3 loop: CSARDRSGVPGELFF. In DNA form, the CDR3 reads TGCAGTGCTAGAGATCGGTCAGGAGTTCCCGGGGAGCTGTTTTTT.